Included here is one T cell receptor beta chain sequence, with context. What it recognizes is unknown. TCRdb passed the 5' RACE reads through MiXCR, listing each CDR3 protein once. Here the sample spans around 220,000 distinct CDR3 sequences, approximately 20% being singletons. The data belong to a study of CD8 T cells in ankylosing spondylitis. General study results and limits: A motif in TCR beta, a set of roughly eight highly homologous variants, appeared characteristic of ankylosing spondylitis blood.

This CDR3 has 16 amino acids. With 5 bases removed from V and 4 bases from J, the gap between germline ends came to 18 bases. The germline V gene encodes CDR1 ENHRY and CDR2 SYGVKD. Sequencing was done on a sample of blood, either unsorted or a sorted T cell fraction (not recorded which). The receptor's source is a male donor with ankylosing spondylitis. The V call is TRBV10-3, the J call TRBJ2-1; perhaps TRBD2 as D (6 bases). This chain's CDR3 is CAISLTGTPPYNEQFF. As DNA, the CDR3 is TGTGCCATCAGTTTAACCGGGACTCCCCCGTACAATGAGCAGTTCTTC.